One sample yielded the 6 T cell receptor beta chains listed below, sequenced in a study of blood T cells in healthy people across ages. A second PCR, run for about 6 to 12 cycles, used a sample-barcoded 5' primer plus a J-beta primer mix. TCRdb independently ran MiXCR on the 5' RACE reads; one entry per CDR3 protein. The sample yields roughly 730,000 distinct CDR3 sequences, roughly three fifths seen once. Sample: blood. The receptors derive from a man aged 40-50 years in good health.

The CDR3: CSHTSGGSLDTQYF. The CDR3 DNA reads TGCAGCCACACTAGCGGGGGATCATTGGATACGCAGTATTTT. The gene calls are TRBV20-1 and TRBJ2-3, with TRBD2 identical over 11 bases. The CDR3 runs 14 residues. Germline values: CDR1 DFQATT, CDR2 SNEGSKA (reference sequence).

The chain joins TRBV11-3 to TRBJ2-7, with 10 positions matching TRBD2. The tail of the sequence fits TRBJ2-5 better, so the J call may be wrong. CDR3 length: 16 residues. The germline V gene encodes CDR1 SGHNT and CDR2 YENEEA. CDR3 nucleotide sequence: TGTGCCAGCAGCTGGGGGTCAGCGGGAGGGGCGGAGACCCAGTACTTC. It is translated as CASSWGSAGGAETQYF.

The chain has TRBV5-6 and TRBJ2-3, with D hard to call. V was cut by 3 bases and J by 4 bases, with 15 bases left in between. The CDR3 runs to 15 residues. CDR1 SGHDT and CDR2 YYEEEE come from the germline V gene. The CDR3 region is CASSSVRVTPDTQYF. DNA of the CDR3: TGTGCCAGCAGCTCGGTTAGAGTAACCCCAGATACGCAGTATTTT.

The genes are TRBV20-1 and TRBJ2-3; TRBD1 is a possible D gene (6 bases). This CDR3 region has 14 residues. V dropped 7 bases and J dropped 1 base, with 15 bases sitting between them. Germline V gene lookup returns CDR1 DFQATT and CDR2 SNEGSKA (reference sequence). CDR3 DNA: TGCAGTGTTGCCTCAGGGGCGGGCACAGATACGCAGTATTTT. Its translation: CSVASGAGTDTQYF.

DNA of the CDR3: TGCGCCAGCAGTTTGTTAGGGGAACAACGCACAGATACGCAGTATTTT. Protein product: CASSLLGEQRTDTQYF. The gene calls are TRBV5-1 and TRBJ2-3; TRBD1 is a possible D gene (5 bases). The CDR3 extends over 16 amino acids. V was trimmed by 5 bases and J by 1 base, leaving 17 bases between them. Germline V gene data show CDR1 as SGHRS and CDR2 as YFSETQ. Using reference TRBV5-1 and TRBJ2-3 for the parts outside the CDR3, the full variable domain is KAGVTQTPRYLIKTRGQQVTLSCSPISGHRSVSWYQQTPGQGLQFLFEYFSETQRNKGNFPGRFSGRQFSNSRSEMNVSTLELGDSALYLCASSLLGEQRTDTQYFGPGTRLTVL.

This clonotype was picked up a small number of times. V usage is TRBV29-1 and J usage is TRBJ2-3, with 8 bases identical to TRBD1. The CDR3 loop spans 14 amino acids. Germline CDR1 reads SQVTM; CDR2 reads ANQGSEA. The ends lost 6 bases at V and 3 bases at J; junction bases unmatched: 8. The chain's CDR3 is CSVDLDRVTDTQYF. Here the CDR3 DNA reads TGCAGCGTAGATCTGGACAGGGTGACAGATACGCAGTATTTT.